The sequence of this T cell receptor beta chain was determined in a study of Tregs in tolerant kidney transplant recipients. Study results and caveats: Few patients were studied, so findings need validation in larger groups.

Notes on this clone: What it binds is unknown.

Trimming pared 2 bases from V and 6 bases from J, leaving 10 bases between. Germline V gene data show CDR1 as SGHRS and CDR2 as YFSETQ. This CDR3 has 13 residues. Profiling relied on immunoSEQ multiplex PCR, and the TCRdb table lists in-frame clones only, not all of them. The sample has roughly 68,000 clones, around 84% seen once; the top ten hold roughly 4.5%. CD4+CD25+CD127- Tregs, CD4+CD25- non-Tregs, CD4 and CD8 cells were sorted. Sequencing was carried out using CD4+ T cells from blood. The source is a human donor in good health. The J gene is TRBJ2-3, the V gene TRBV5-1, with a possible D match to TRBD1 (6 bases). CDR3 sequence (DNA): TGCGCCAGCAGCTTAGGGACAACTGATACGCAGTATTTT. It is translated as CASSLGTTDTQYF.